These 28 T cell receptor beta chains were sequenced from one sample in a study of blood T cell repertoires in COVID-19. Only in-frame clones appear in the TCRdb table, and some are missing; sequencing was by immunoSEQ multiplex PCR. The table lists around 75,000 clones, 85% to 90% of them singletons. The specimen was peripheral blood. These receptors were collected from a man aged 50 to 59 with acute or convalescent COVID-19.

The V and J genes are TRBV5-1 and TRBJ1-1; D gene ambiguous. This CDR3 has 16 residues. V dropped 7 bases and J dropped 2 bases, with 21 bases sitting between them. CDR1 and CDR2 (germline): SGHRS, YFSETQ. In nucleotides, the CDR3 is TGCGCCAGCGCTGTCGTTGGAGACGGATTAAACACTGAAGCTTTCTTT. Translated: CASAVVGDGLNTEAFF.

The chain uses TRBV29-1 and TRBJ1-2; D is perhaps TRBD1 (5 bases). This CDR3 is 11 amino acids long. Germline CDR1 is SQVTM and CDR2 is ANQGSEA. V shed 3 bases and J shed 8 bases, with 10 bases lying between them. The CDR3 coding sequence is TGCAGCGTTGACAGGGTTAACGGCTACACCTTC. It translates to CSVDRVNGYTF.

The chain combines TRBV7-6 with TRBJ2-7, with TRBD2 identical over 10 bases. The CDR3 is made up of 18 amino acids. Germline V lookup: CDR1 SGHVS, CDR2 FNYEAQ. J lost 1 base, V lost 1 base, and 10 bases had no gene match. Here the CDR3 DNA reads TGTGCCAGCAGCTTAGGGCTAGCGGGAGCGGAGGAGTCCTACGAGCAGTACTTC. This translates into CASSLGLAGAEESYEQYF.

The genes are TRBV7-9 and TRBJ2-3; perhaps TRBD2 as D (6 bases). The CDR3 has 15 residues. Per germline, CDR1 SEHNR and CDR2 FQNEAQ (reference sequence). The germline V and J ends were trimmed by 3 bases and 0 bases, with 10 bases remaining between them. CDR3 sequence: CASSFSGTSTDTQYF. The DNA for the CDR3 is TGTGCCAGCAGCTTTAGCGGAACTAGCACAGATACGCAGTATTTT.

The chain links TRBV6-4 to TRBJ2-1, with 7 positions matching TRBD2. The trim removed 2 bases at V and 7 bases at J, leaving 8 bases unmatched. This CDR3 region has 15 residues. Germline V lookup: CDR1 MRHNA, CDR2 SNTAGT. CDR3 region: CASSDVGGPLNEQFF. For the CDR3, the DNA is TGTGCCAGCAGTGACGTGGGAGGGCCGCTTAATGAGCAGTTCTTC.

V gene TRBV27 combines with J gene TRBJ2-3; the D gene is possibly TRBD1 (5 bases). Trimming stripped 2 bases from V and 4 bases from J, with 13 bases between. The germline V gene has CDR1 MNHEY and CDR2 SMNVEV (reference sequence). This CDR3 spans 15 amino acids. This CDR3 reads CASSLRGLGADTQYF. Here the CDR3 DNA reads TGTGCCAGCAGTTTAAGGGGCTTGGGCGCAGATACGCAGTATTTT.

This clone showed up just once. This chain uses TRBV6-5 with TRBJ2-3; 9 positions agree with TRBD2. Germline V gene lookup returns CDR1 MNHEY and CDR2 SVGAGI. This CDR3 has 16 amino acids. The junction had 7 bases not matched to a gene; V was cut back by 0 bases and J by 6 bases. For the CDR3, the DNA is TGTGCCAGCAGTTACTCTGGGACTAGCTGGGGCGATACGCAGTATTTT. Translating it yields CASSYSGTSWGDTQYF.

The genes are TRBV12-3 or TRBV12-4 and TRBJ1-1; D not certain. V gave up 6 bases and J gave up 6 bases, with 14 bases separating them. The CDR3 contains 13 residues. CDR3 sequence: CASSGRGMAEAFF. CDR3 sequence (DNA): TGTGCCAGCAGCGGAAGAGGGATGGCTGAAGCTTTCTTT.

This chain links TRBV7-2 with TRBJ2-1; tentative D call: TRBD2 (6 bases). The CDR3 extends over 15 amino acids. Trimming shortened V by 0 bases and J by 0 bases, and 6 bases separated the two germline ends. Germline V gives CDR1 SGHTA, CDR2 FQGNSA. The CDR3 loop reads CASSLAGSSYNEQFF. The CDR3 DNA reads TGTGCCAGCAGCTTAGCCGGGAGCTCCTACAATGAGCAGTTCTTC.

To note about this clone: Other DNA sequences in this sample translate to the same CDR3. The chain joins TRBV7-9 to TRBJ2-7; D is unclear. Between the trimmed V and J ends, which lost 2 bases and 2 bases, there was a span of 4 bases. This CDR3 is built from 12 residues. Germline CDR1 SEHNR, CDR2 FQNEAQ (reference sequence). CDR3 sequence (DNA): TGTGCCAGCAGCTTAACAACCTACGAGCAGTACTTC. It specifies CASSLTTYEQYF.

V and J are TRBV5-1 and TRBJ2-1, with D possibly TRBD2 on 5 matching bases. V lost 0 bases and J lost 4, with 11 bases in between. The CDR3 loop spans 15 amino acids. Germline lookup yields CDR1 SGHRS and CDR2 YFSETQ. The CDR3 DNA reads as TGCGCCAGCAGCTTGGGCGGAGGCACATACAATGAGCAGTTCTTC. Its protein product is CASSLGGGTYNEQFF.

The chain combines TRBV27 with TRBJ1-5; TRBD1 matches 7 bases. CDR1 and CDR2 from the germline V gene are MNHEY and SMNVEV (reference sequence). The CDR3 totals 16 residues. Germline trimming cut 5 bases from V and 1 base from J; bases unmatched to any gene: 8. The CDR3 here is CASSVRLGQSNQPQHF. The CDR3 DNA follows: TGTGCCAGCAGTGTACGACTGGGACAGAGCAATCAGCCCCAGCATTTT.

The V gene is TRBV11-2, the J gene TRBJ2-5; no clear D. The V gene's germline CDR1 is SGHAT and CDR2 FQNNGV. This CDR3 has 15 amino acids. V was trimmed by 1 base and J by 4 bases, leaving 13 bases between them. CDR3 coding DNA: TGTGCCAGCAGCTTAGTCGGAATCAGGCGAGAGACCCAGTACTTC. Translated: CASSLVGIRRETQYF.

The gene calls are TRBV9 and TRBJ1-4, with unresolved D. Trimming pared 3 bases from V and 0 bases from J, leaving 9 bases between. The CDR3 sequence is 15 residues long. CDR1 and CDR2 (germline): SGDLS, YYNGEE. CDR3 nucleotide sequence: TGTGCCAGCAGCGGCCACGGGTCAACTAATGAAAAACTGTTTTTT. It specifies CASSGHGSTNEKLFF.

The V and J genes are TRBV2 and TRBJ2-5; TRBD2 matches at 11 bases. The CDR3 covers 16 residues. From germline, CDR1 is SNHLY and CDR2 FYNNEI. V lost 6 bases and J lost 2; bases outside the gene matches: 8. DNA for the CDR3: TGTGCCAGCAGCCCTGCGGGACTAGCGGATCAAGAGACCCAGTACTTC. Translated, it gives CASSPAGLADQETQYF.

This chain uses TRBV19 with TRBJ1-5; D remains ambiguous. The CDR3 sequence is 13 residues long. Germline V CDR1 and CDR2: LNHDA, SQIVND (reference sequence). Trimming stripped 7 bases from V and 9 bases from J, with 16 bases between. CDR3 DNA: TGTGCCAGTATTGGAGGACCGCGAGGGCCCCAGCATTTT. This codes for CASIGGPRGPQHF.

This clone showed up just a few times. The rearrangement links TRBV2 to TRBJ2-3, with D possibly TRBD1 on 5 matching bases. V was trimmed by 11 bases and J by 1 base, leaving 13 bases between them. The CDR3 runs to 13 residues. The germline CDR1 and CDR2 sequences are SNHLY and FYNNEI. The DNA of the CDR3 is TGTGCCGGACAATCTCTGGGCACAGATACGCAGTATTTT. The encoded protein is CAGQSLGTDTQYF.

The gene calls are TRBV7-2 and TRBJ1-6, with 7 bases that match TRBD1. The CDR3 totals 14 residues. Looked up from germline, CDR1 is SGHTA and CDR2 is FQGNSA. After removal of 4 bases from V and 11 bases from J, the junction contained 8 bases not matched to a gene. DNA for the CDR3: TGTGCCAGCAGCTCACGACAGGGCTGGGCACCCCTCCACTTT. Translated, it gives CASSSRQGWAPLHF.

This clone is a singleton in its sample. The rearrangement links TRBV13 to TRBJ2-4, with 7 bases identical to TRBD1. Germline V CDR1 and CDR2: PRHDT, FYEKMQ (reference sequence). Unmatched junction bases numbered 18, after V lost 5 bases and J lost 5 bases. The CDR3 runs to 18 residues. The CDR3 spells CASSRFEGALNGENIQYF. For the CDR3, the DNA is TGTGCCAGCAGCCGCTTTGAGGGGGCGCTCAACGGGGAAAACATTCAGTACTTC.

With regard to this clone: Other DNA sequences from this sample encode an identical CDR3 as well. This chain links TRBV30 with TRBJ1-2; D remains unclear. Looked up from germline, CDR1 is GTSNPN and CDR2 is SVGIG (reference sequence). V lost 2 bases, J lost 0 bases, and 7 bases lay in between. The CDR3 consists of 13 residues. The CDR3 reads CAWSPSSNYGYTF. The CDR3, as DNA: TGTGCCTGGAGTCCGAGCTCTAACTATGGCTACACCTTC.

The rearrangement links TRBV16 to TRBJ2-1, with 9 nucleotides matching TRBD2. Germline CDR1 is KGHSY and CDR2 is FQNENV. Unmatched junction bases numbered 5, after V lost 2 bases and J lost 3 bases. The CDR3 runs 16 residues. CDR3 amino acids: CASSQTAGGIYNEQFF. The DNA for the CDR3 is TGTGCCAGCAGCCAAACAGCGGGAGGTATCTACAATGAGCAGTTCTTC.

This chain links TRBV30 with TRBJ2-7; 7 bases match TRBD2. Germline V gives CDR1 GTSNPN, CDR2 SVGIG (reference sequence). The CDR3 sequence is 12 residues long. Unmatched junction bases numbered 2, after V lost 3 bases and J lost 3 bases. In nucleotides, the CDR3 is TGTGCCTGGAGGGGGGGGAGCTACGAGCAGTACTTC. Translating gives CAWRGGSYEQYF.

The CDR3 DNA reads as TGTGCCAGTAGCCTAGGGACAGCTACAGATACGCAGTATTTT. This codes for CASSLGTATDTQYF. The V gene is TRBV19, the J gene TRBJ2-3, with 7 nucleotides matching TRBD1. CDR3 length: 14 residues. The ends lost 6 bases at V and 3 bases at J; junction bases unmatched: 6. CDR1 and CDR2 (germline): LNHDA, SQIVND (reference sequence).

CDR3 coding DNA: TGTGCCAGCAGCCTTGGGGGACAGTCCCAGCATTTT. It translates to CASSLGGQSQHF. The J gene is TRBJ1-5, the V gene TRBV5-4, with 7 bases matching TRBD1. CDR1 and CDR2 (germline): SGHNT, YYREEE (reference sequence). The CDR3 loop spans 12 amino acids. The V and J ends lost 4 bases and 11 bases, in that order; junction bases with no gene match: 6.

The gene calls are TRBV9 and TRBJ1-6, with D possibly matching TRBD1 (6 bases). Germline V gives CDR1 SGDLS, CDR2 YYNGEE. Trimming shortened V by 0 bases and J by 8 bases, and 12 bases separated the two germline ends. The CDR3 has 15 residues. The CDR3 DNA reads TGTGCCAGCAGCGTAGGAGGGGGAAGTGATTCACCCCTCCACTTT. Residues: CASSVGGGSDSPLHF.

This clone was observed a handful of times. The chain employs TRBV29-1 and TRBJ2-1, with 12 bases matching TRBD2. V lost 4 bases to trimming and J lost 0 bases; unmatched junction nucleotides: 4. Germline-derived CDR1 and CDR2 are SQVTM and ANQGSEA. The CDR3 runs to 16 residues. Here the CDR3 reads CSVGLAGGSSYNEQFF. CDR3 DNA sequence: TGCAGCGTTGGGCTAGCGGGAGGGAGCTCCTACAATGAGCAGTTCTTC.

CDR3 amino acids: CASSERGTDTQYF. The CDR3 DNA reads TGTGCCAGCAGTGAAAGGGGGACAGATACGCAGTATTTT. The chain combines TRBV27 with TRBJ2-3; perhaps TRBD1 as D (6 bases). In germline, CDR1 is MNHEY, CDR2 SMNVEV (reference sequence). Trimming left V 5 bases short and J 3 bases short, with 9 bases between. This CDR3 has 13 amino acids.

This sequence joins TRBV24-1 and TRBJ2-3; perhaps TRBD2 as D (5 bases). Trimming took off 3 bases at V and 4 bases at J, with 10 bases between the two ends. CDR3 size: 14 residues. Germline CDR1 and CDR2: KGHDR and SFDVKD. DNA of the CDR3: TGTGCCACCAGTGATCCGAAGGGAGCAGATACGCAGTATTTT. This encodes CATSDPKGADTQYF.